This TCR beta chain emerged from a study of early T cells in non-severe SARS-CoV-2 infection. Background on the study: Unpaired chains resulted from sequencing bulk RNA of unsorted whole blood.

Overall study results and limits: Database matching using VDJdb favored anti-spike CD8 responses, with private and CD4 specificities left missing.

cDNA molecules, individually, were tagged with unique molecular identifiers. TCRdb independently ran MiXCR on the 5' RACE reads; one entry per CDR3 protein. The data show about 80,000 distinct CDR3 sequences, about 5% seen once. On this clonotype itself: What it recognizes is unknown.

Trimming pared 2 bases from V and 7 bases from J, leaving 18 bases between. Germline V gene sequence: CDR1 SGHRS, CDR2 YFSETQ. This CDR3 contains 15 residues. This sequence was found in an adult who was a healthcare worker with PCR-confirmed SARS-CoV-2 infection or an uninfected control (not recorded which). Sequencing used whole blood, obtained at baseline. The V call is TRBV5-1, the J call TRBJ1-1; D perhaps matches TRBD1 (6 bases). The CDR3 loop reads CASSFSVPGDLEAFF. The CDR3 DNA is TGCGCCAGCAGCTTCAGCGTCCCAGGGGACCTTGAAGCTTTCTTT.